This TCR beta chain was documented in a study of T-cell reconstitution after alpha-beta-depleted transplantation in children. Unique molecular identifiers were incorporated during preparation of the TCRbeta library. TCRdb reprocessed the PCR reads with MiXCR, giving one entry per CDR3 protein. The sample has more than 150,000 distinct CDR3 sequences; less than 15% are singletons. The CDR3 loop spans 14 amino acids. V gave up 5 bases and J gave up 7 bases, with 14 bases separating them. Germline loops: CDR1 MRHNA, CDR2 SNTAGT. This clonotype was detected ten times or more. This material consisted of PBMCs from the stem cell graft donor, taken from the stem cell graft. This chain uses TRBV6-4 with TRBJ2-2; a possible D gene is TRBD1 (5 bases). The sequence derives from a human donor who donated a stem cell graft to a child with acute lymphoblastic leukemia. The CDR3 is CASSRSRADGELFF. The CDR3 DNA sequence: TGTGCCAGCAGTAGGAGCAGGGCCGACGGGGAGCTGTTTTTT.